The T cell receptor (beta chain) described here comes from a study of control samples from healthy donors and cancer patients. Sequencing used immunoSEQ multiplex PCR; TCRdb keeps in-frame clones, though not all of them. The sample includes about 120,000 clones, around 87% of them seen just once. Germline V CDR1 and CDR2: MGHRA, YSYEKL. The CDR3 spans 17 residues. With V trimmed by 2 bases and J by 1 base, 8 bases remained unmatched. The clonotype comes from a man aged 25-45 years in good health. This sequence joins TRBV4-1 and TRBJ1-1; 9 bases are a match to TRBD1. What was sequenced was blood. CDR3 in amino acids: CASSQRRTGVENTEAFF. CDR3 nucleotide sequence: TGCGCCAGCAGCCAAAGAAGGACAGGGGTAGAGAACACTGAAGCTTTCTTT.